This record concerns one T cell receptor beta chain sequence. These data belong to a study of OX40 agonist ivuxolimab in advanced cancers. Generated by immunoSEQ multiplex PCR, the TCRdb table keeps only in-frame clones and is missing some. The table shows more than 45,000 clones, with roughly 86% occurring only once. CDR1 and CDR2 (germline): SGHRS, YFSETQ. The V and J ends lost 0 bases and 0 bases respectively, with 7 bases between them. The CDR3 is made up of 14 amino acids. V usage is TRBV5-1 and J usage is TRBJ2-7, with D possibly matching TRBD1 (5 bases). The clonotype was recovered from an adult with an advanced solid tumor such as melanoma, head and neck, liver or kidney cancer. Sequences were derived from CD4+ or CD8+ T cells sorted from blood, sampled in a trial of the OX40 agonist ivuxolimab. The CDR3 sequence: CASSLVGASYEQYF. CDR3 DNA: TGCGCCAGCAGCTTGGTAGGGGCCTCCTACGAGCAGTACTTC.